Listed below are T cell receptor beta chains from one sample, sequenced in a study of regulatory T cells in long-lasting Graves disease. TCRdb reanalysed the multiplex PCR reads using MiXCR and keeps one entry per CDR3 protein. The sample has roughly 470,000 distinct CDR3 sequences; roughly 20% are singletons. The material sequenced was peripheral blood mononuclear cells (PBMCs), taken when the disease was refractory, from a patient treated with antithyroid drugs. Receptors were obtained from a female donor with Graves disease. Each CDR3 is given with its conserved first and last residue. D genes are given only for firm matches. Clone size is not always given. Where it is, it says once, few, many or a class for expanded clones.

j_gene: TRBJ1-2
d_gene: .
abundance: many
v_gene: TRBV28
CDR3nt: TGTGCCAGCAGTTTTCGCCGGGGGGGAGGCTACACCTTC
CDR3aa: CASSFRRGGGYTF

j_gene: TRBJ1-1
d_gene: TRBD1
abundance: many
v_gene: TRBV28
CDR3nt: TGTGCCAGCAGCCCTTTCGGGGGGACAGTTGAAGCTTTCTTT
CDR3aa: CASSPFGGTVEAFF

j_gene: TRBJ2-3
d_gene: TRBD1
abundance: .
v_gene: TRBV2
CDR3nt: TGTGCCAGCAGCTTCCCCCCCGCCGGCAGGGGGACAGATACGCAGTATTTT
CDR3aa: CASSFPPAGRGTDTQYF

j_gene: TRBJ1-6
d_gene: TRBD1
abundance: .
v_gene: TRBV12-3/TRBV12-4
CDR3nt: TGTGCCAGCAGTCCGACAGGGGTCGGGGGCTCACCCCTCCACTTT
CDR3aa: CASSPTGVGGSPLHF

j_gene: TRBJ1-4
d_gene: .
abundance: many
v_gene: TRBV7-2
CDR3nt: TGTGCCAGCAGCTTAGTCGGCGGGCGTGCTAATGAAAAACTGTTTTTT
CDR3aa: CASSLVGGRANEKLFF

j_gene: TRBJ2-2
d_gene: TRBD1
abundance: many
v_gene: TRBV5-1
CDR3nt: TGCGCCAGCAGCTCAAACCTCAGGGGGCGCGGCACCGGGGAGCTGTTTTTT
CDR3aa: CASSSNLRGRGTGELFF

j_gene: TRBJ2-3
d_gene: TRBD1
abundance: few
v_gene: TRBV12-3/TRBV12-4
CDR3nt: TGTGCCAGCAGTTTATGGACAGGTGGCACAGATACGCAGTATTTT
CDR3aa: CASSLWTGGTDTQYF

j_gene: TRBJ2-1
d_gene: .
abundance: few
v_gene: TRBV28
CDR3nt: TGTGCCAGCAGGTATTCAGGGAAGGGCTACAATGAGCAGTTCTTC
CDR3aa: CASRYSGKGYNEQFF

j_gene: TRBJ2-1
d_gene: TRBD1
abundance: .
v_gene: TRBV28
CDR3nt: TGTGCCAGCAGCCGCCTGGGACAGGGTGATGAGCAGTTCTTC
CDR3aa: CASSRLGQGDEQFF

j_gene: TRBJ2-2
d_gene: .
abundance: .
v_gene: TRBV16
CDR3nt: TGTGCCAGCAGCCAATTAAGGTGGAACACCGGGGAGCTGTTTTTT
CDR3aa: CASSQLRWNTGELFF

j_gene: TRBJ2-5
d_gene: .
abundance: .
v_gene: TRBV29-1
CDR3nt: TGCAGCGTTGAAACCAGGTTAGAGACCCAGTACTTC
CDR3aa: CSVETRLETQYF

j_gene: TRBJ2-2
d_gene: TRBD2
abundance: .
v_gene: TRBV19
CDR3nt: TGTGCCAGTACCCTTGAGACTGGGACTAGCGGGAGAATCCCCGGGGAGCTGTTTTTT
CDR3aa: CASTLETGTSGRIPGELFF

j_gene: TRBJ2-7
d_gene: .
abundance: many
v_gene: TRBV10-3
CDR3nt: TGTGCCATCAGGGTAGCAGGAGGGTCCTACGAGCAGTACTTC
CDR3aa: CAIRVAGGSYEQYF

j_gene: TRBJ2-5
d_gene: TRBD2
abundance: .
v_gene: TRBV29-1
CDR3nt: TGCAGCGCTCTACCGGGACTAGCGGGAGGCAGGGAGACCCAGTACTTC
CDR3aa: CSALPGLAGGRETQYF

j_gene: TRBJ1-1
d_gene: TRBD1
abundance: many
v_gene: TRBV11-2
CDR3nt: TGTGCCAGCAGCTTAGTGGCGACAGGGGCCACTGAAGCTTTCTTT
CDR3aa: CASSLVATGATEAFF

j_gene: TRBJ2-7
d_gene: TRBD2
abundance: .
v_gene: TRBV27
CDR3nt: TGTGCCAGCAGTAGAGCGGGAGGGCCGTACCACGAGCAGTACTTC
CDR3aa: CASSRAGGPYHEQYF

j_gene: TRBJ1-4
d_gene: .
abundance: many
v_gene: TRBV27
CDR3nt: TGTGCCAGCAGTTTAGCAGGGGCAGGTGAAAAACTGTTTTTT
CDR3aa: CASSLAGAGEKLFF

j_gene: TRBJ1-2
d_gene: .
abundance: many
v_gene: TRBV2
CDR3nt: TGTGCCAGCAGCCCAAAGTTCGGCTATGGCTACACCTTC
CDR3aa: CASSPKFGYGYTF

j_gene: TRBJ2-7
d_gene: TRBD1
abundance: many
v_gene: TRBV20-1
CDR3nt: TGCAGTGCCGAGGACAGGGAATCGTGGGAGCAGTACTTC
CDR3aa: CSAEDRESWEQYF

j_gene: TRBJ1-1
d_gene: .
abundance: .
v_gene: TRBV29-1
CDR3nt: TGCAGCACCGGTTCGGCCCTTGAAGCTTTCTTT
CDR3aa: CSTGSALEAFF

j_gene: TRBJ2-7
d_gene: .
abundance: many
v_gene: TRBV20-1
CDR3nt: TGCAGTGCTAGAGGACCTAGATCCCTCGAGCAGTACTTC
CDR3aa: CSARGPRSLEQYF

j_gene: TRBJ1-1
d_gene: .
abundance: many
v_gene: TRBV12-3/TRBV12-4
CDR3nt: TGTGCCAGCAGGATTCTAGACAGGAACACTGAAGCTTTCTTT
CDR3aa: CASRILDRNTEAFF

j_gene: TRBJ1-4
d_gene: TRBD1
abundance: many
v_gene: TRBV29-1
CDR3nt: TGCAGCGCCAGGTTAGGGGGCGGTGATGAAAAACTGTTTTTT
CDR3aa: CSARLGGGDEKLFF

j_gene: TRBJ2-7
d_gene: TRBD1
abundance: many
v_gene: TRBV18
CDR3nt: TGTGCCAGCTCACCACCATCGACAGGGCGCGACGAGCAGTACTTC
CDR3aa: CASSPPSTGRDEQYF

j_gene: TRBJ1-1
d_gene: .
abundance: .
v_gene: TRBV20-1
CDR3nt: TGCAGTGCCCCCTCCGACGGGTTTACTGAAGCTTTCTTT
CDR3aa: CSAPSDGFTEAFF

j_gene: TRBJ1-6
d_gene: .
abundance: many
v_gene: TRBV27
CDR3nt: TGTGCCAGCAGTTTATCGCCCCTAGGGACACCCCTCCACTTT
CDR3aa: CASSLSPLGTPLHF

j_gene: TRBJ1-4
d_gene: .
abundance: many
v_gene: TRBV7-9
CDR3nt: TGTGCCAGCGCTATTGTCAGGCAAGGCGGAAAACTGTTTTTT
CDR3aa: CASAIVRQGGKLFF

j_gene: TRBJ1-1
d_gene: TRBD1
abundance: many
v_gene: TRBV12-3/TRBV12-4
CDR3nt: TGTGCCAGCAGGTCGACAGGGGGCACTGAAGCTTTCTTT
CDR3aa: CASRSTGGTEAFF

j_gene: TRBJ2-1
d_gene: .
abundance: once
v_gene: TRBV27
CDR3nt: TGTGCCAGCAGTTACAGGTCCTACAATGAGCAGTTCTTC
CDR3aa: CASSYRSYNEQFF

j_gene: TRBJ1-1
d_gene: .
abundance: .
v_gene: TRBV19
CDR3nt: TGTGCCAGTTCCGCCAACAGTGAAGCTTTCTTT
CDR3aa: CASSANSEAFF

j_gene: TRBJ2-7
d_gene: .
abundance: many
v_gene: TRBV27
CDR3nt: TGTGCCAGCAGTTTAGGACTTCCGGTTCTCTCCTACGAGCAGTACTTC
CDR3aa: CASSLGLPVLSYEQYF

j_gene: TRBJ1-1
d_gene: .
abundance: many
v_gene: TRBV2
CDR3nt: TGTGCCAGCAGTCTATTAGACTGGAACACTGAAGCTTTCTTT
CDR3aa: CASSLLDWNTEAFF

j_gene: TRBJ2-4
d_gene: TRBD1
abundance: few
v_gene: TRBV27
CDR3nt: TGTGCCAGCAGCTGGACAGGGCTAAGGGGAAACATTCAGTACTTC
CDR3aa: CASSWTGLRGNIQYF

j_gene: TRBJ1-4
d_gene: .
abundance: few
v_gene: TRBV5-1
CDR3nt: TGCGCCAGCAACCCCGGAGGCCGGCTTAATGAAAAACTGTTTTTT
CDR3aa: CASNPGGRLNEKLFF

j_gene: TRBJ1-5
d_gene: TRBD1
abundance: many
v_gene: TRBV7-8
CDR3nt: TGTGCCAGCAGCAGCCGGGACAGGGGATGGGATCAGCCCCAGCATTTT
CDR3aa: CASSSRDRGWDQPQHF

j_gene: TRBJ1-2
d_gene: TRBD1
abundance: .
v_gene: TRBV4-2
CDR3nt: TGTGCCAGCAGCGCTACAGGGGGCAATGGCTACACCTTC
CDR3aa: CASSATGGNGYTF

j_gene: TRBJ1-2
d_gene: .
abundance: many
v_gene: TRBV5-1
CDR3nt: TGCGCCAGCAGCTACACCGGGGAGGCTAACTATGGCTACACCTTC
CDR3aa: CASSYTGEANYGYTF

j_gene: TRBJ2-7
d_gene: TRBD2
abundance: many
v_gene: TRBV20-1
CDR3nt: TGCAGTGCTAGCCAGCGGGAGTACGACGAGCAGTACTTC
CDR3aa: CSASQREYDEQYF

j_gene: TRBJ2-3
d_gene: TRBD2
abundance: .
v_gene: TRBV19
CDR3nt: TGTGCCAGTAGTATCCCAGGACTAGCGGGGGAAATATCGGGTTCCACAGATACGCAGTATTTT
CDR3aa: CASSIPGLAGEISGSTDTQYF

j_gene: TRBJ2-7
d_gene: .
abundance: many
v_gene: TRBV18
CDR3nt: TGTGCCAGCTCACCTGCAGTGGGCGAGCAGTACTTC
CDR3aa: CASSPAVGEQYF